The present T cell receptor beta chain was sequenced within a study of shared clonotypes between healthy human individuals. This CDR3 spans 14 amino acids. V lost 2 bases and J 7 bases, leaving 12 bases between the germline ends. The germline V gene encodes CDR1 SGHAT and CDR2 FQNNGV. Sequencing used immunoSEQ multiplex PCR; TCRdb keeps in-frame clones, though not all of them. The data show some 480,000 clones, roughly 78% seen once. This receptor was obtained from a middle-aged woman in good health. Some clones in this sample may be carry-over from other donors' samples. The sample taken for sequencing was PBMCs. V gene TRBV11-2 combines with J gene TRBJ2-1; D ambiguous. This CDR3 reads CASSLSVARNEQFF. The CDR3 DNA follows: TGTGCCAGCAGCTTAAGCGTAGCCCGGAATGAGCAGTTCTTC.